This T cell receptor beta chain came from a study of metastatic and nonmetastatic thyroid tumors. In the study overall: Patients with malignant and benign thyroid disease provided blood and tumor or nodule tissue, whose repertoires were compared. Whole-study findings and limits: Reported TCR beta diversity, measured in blood and tumor, was significantly higher for malignant thyroid tumors than for benign nodules.

This clone showed up many times. The antigen is undetermined. The V end lost 7 bases, the J end lost 0 bases, and 9 bases lay between the germline ends. CDR3 size: 13 residues. Germline-derived CDR1 and CDR2 are SEHNR and FQNEAQ (reference sequence). Ahead of thyroid surgery, no patient had received treatment of any kind. Original analysis: Across clinicopathological groups, CDR3 differences served as the basis for building a distant-metastasis classifier for papillary thyroid cancer. TCRdb reprocessed the PCR reads using MiXCR. V and J calls and clone size were set by TCRdb, not the authors. The sample lists about 64,000 clones; roughly 16% were seen once.

Sequencing was performed on blood. The sequence came from a male donor with papillary thyroid cancer or a benign thyroid nodule (not recorded which). Some clones in this sample may be carry-over from other donors' samples. V is TRBV7-9 and J is TRBJ2-5; D is unresolved. The CDR3 region is CASNVVNQETQYF. The CDR3 DNA reads TGTGCCAGCAATGTCGTAAACCAAGAGACCCAGTACTTC.